The source of this TCR beta chain is a study of T cell repertoires and HLA-DP antigens (dated by TCRdb to between 2017 and 2018). Notes on the research overall: An in vitro model of CD4+ T cell alloreactivity against allogeneic HLA-DP presented by transduced HeLa cells was used in the study. One alloantigen differed from self by one peptide-binding groove amino acid, whereas the other differed by ten, modelling structurally similar versus dissimilar alloantigens. Of the three donors, two were male and one was female, with ages ranging from the 18-to-29 band to the 60-to-69 band. The average DNA input was approximately 220 ng for sorted CD137+CD4+ samples versus approximately 1,100 ng for pre-culture CD4+ samples.

This clone was recorded a few times. This receptor's antigen is unknown. No per-base quality is available; no much larger clone lies one base away. Cut back by 6 bases and 5 bases, the V and J ends lie 13 bases apart. For CDR1 and CDR2, the germline V gene lists SNHLY and FYNNEI. Including cysteine and phenylalanine, the CDR3 has 13 amino acids. Just the 39-base CDR3 DNA is kept, in frame starting at base 1. The investigation overall reported the following: Separate analysis of naive and memory CD4+ repertoires was not performed. An average cumulative frequency of roughly 39% against one allele and about 46% against the other was found for clones undetected before culture. Sorted CD137+ cells showed similar clonality against both alloantigens, at approximately 0.4, which was much higher than the roughly 0.043 seen in pre-culture samples. The study was limited by having just a few donors, by relying on a non-physiological HeLa antigen-presenting system, and by using total CD4+ cells as responders.

Untouched CD4+ T cells were isolated from Ficoll-separated PBMC through negative selection with magnetic beads, and an average purity of approximately 98% was reached. Untouched CD4+ T cells were isolated with magnetic beads from Ficoll-separated PBMC, and a purity of about 98% was reached with negligible CD8+ contamination. Peripheral blood mononuclear cells came from the buffy coats of a few healthy blood donors. CMV seronegative status was shared by all three donors. The DNeasy Blood & Tissue Kit was used for extraction of genomic DNA. For each subject, genomic DNA from sorted CD137+CD4+ cells and from pre-culture CD4+ baseline samples underwent TCRB sequencing. The immunoSEQ multiplex PCR, with forward primers for 54 TRBV segments and reverse primers for 13 TRBJ segments, was used to amplify TCRB CDR3 regions. Pre-culture CD4+ samples were sequenced at deep resolution with a target of 200,000 or so T cell genomes. Sequencing of the amplicons was done on an Illumina HiSeq System, giving 87 bp reads that spanned the CDR3. The study's processing was this. PCR and sequencing errors in the reads were corrected, and CDR3 regions were defined by aligning to IMGT reference sequences. Synthetic template pools were used to estimate counts of templates and unique rearrangements. Clonality was computed by subtracting Pielou's evenness from 1. Richness was estimated with the Daley-Smith estimator. Morisita's index was used to measure repertoire overlap. Clones present in cultured samples but not detected in the pre-culture repertoire of the same donor were defined as low-abundance clones. As stored in TCRdb, this immuneACCESS dataset retains in-frame rearrangements with V and J assigned. A fraction of the clones does not appear; measured against another copy, unresolved V genes explain less than half of the discrepancy, and the remainder lacks a known reason. For V, J and clone size, that table is used; D and trimming come from the DNA. In all, the sample holds 65,000 to 95,000 clones, and 80% of those were seen once. 1.6% of the sample lies in the top ten.

The V and J segments used are TRBV2 and TRBJ2-5, with the D gene possibly TRBD1 or TRBD2, each one fitting 6 bases. Specimen: CD4+ T cells from PBMCs. The sequence was collected from a man aged 55-75 years in good health and CMV-seronegative. The DNA is as follows: TGTGCCAGCAGCAAGCGGAGGGGGGAGACCCAGTACTTC. Translation gives CASSKRRGETQYF. The entire variable domain, with the stretches around the CDR3 drawn from the reference TRBV2 and TRBJ2-5 proteins, is EPEVTQTPSHQVTQMGQEVILRCVPISNHLYFYWYRQILGQKVEFLVSFYNNEISEKSEIFDDQFSVERPDGSNFTLKIRSTKLEDSAMYFCASSKRRGETQYFGPGTRLLVL.